A single sample is the source of the 27 T cell receptor beta chains below, sequenced in a study of early T cells in non-severe SARS-CoV-2 infection. Using its own MiXCR run on the 5' RACE reads, TCRdb lists one record per CDR3 protein. The table records 95,000 to 120,000 distinct CDR3 sequences, roughly an eighth of them present only once. Sequenced: whole blood. These TCRs come from an adult who was a healthcare worker with PCR-confirmed SARS-CoV-2 infection or an uninfected control (not recorded which).

Many counts were recorded for this clonotype. The chain couples TRBV5-1 to TRBJ2-7, with D tentatively TRBD1 or TRBD2 (6 bases each). The germline CDR1 and CDR2 sequences are SGHRS and YFSETQ. The CDR3 length is 14 residues. V was clipped by 4 bases and J by 0 bases, with 11 bases between them. CDR3 protein: CASSPGASSYEQYF. The CDR3 DNA reads TGCGCCAGCAGCCCGGGGGCAAGCTCCTACGAGCAGTACTTC.

This clonotype was found a few times. The chain links TRBV5-6 to TRBJ2-2, with D perhaps assigned TRBD1 or TRBD2 (5 bases each). V shed 4 bases and J shed 0 bases, with 13 bases lying between them. CDR1 is SGHDT, CDR2 YYEEEE, per germline. This CDR3 has 16 residues. The CDR3 sequence is CASSQPRGANTGELFF. Written as DNA, the CDR3 is TGTGCCAGCAGCCAGCCCCGGGGCGCGAACACCGGGGAGCTGTTTTTT.

This clonotype has a count of ten or more. The chain joins TRBV11-3 to TRBJ2-7; 8 bases are shared with TRBD2. J was trimmed by 2 bases and V by 4 bases; bases with no gene match: 4. CDR3 length: 14 residues. Germline loops: CDR1 SGHNT, CDR2 YENEEA. The CDR3 here is CASSSGTRTYEQYF. DNA of the CDR3: TGTGCCAGCAGCTCCGGGACTAGAACCTACGAGCAGTACTTC.

The chain is built from TRBV18 and TRBJ1-1; no clear D. V lost 5 bases, J lost 1 base, and 17 bases lay in between. The CDR3 is made up of 16 amino acids. CDR1 is KGHSH and CDR2 is LQKENI in the germline V gene. For the CDR3, the DNA is TGTGCCAGCTCAGCCCCCGGGAGCCCGTGGAACACTGAAGCTTTCTTT. Residues: CASSAPGSPWNTEAFF.

This clonotype has ten or more counts. The V call is TRBV5-4, the J call TRBJ1-5; D gene unclear. Germline V gives CDR1 SGHNT, CDR2 YYREEE (reference sequence). This CDR3 spans 13 amino acids. V lost 0 bases to trimming and J lost 6 bases, with 7 bases between them. CDR3: CASSLGGGQPQHF. The CDR3 coding sequence is TGTGCCAGCAGCTTGGGAGGCGGTCAGCCCCAGCATTTT.

This chain uses TRBV12-3 or TRBV12-4 with TRBJ2-2; 10 bases map to TRBD2. After removal of 7 bases from V and 5 bases from J, the junction contained 7 bases not matched to a gene. The CDR3 sequence is 15 residues long. Written as DNA, the CDR3 is TGTGCCAGCAAGAGATCTAGCGGGAGTACCGGGGAGCTGTTTTTT. This codes for CASKRSSGSTGELFF.

This clonotype was counted a few times. This chain joins TRBV18 and TRBJ1-3, with D possibly matching TRBD1 (5 bases). The CDR3 has 15 amino acids. Trimming cost V 6 bases and J 2 bases, with 14 bases left between them. CDR1 and CDR2 from the germline V gene are KGHSH and LQKENI. CDR3 loop: CASSLQAGAGNTIYF. CDR3 in DNA: TGTGCCAGCTCCCTACAGGCCGGGGCTGGAAACACCATATATTTT.

This clonotype was seen ten or more times. This rearrangement joins TRBV7-3 to TRBJ2-2; TRBD1 matches at 7 bases. The ends lost 5 bases at V and 5 bases at J; junction bases unmatched: 2. Per the germline V gene, CDR1 is SGHTA and CDR2 is FQGTGA. The CDR3 totals 13 residues. The CDR3 coding sequence is TGTGCCAGCAGCCTGACAGGGACCGGGGAGCTGTTTTTT. This codes for CASSLTGTGELFF.

In its sample, this clonotype was seen a few times. V is TRBV19 and J is TRBJ2-1, with unresolved D. V lost 4 bases and J lost 1, with 11 bases in between. This CDR3 spans 15 amino acids. Germline V CDR1 and CDR2: LNHDA, SQIVND (reference sequence). For the CDR3, the DNA is TGTGCCAGTAGTAGGCTGAGTGGTTCCTACAATGAGCAGTTCTTC. Protein product: CASSRLSGSYNEQFF.

A few counts support this clonotype. The rearrangement joins TRBV5-4 to TRBJ1-1; D might be TRBD1 (5 bases). This CDR3 is 15 amino acids long. CDR1 SGHNT and CDR2 YYREEE come from the germline V gene (reference sequence). The V gene lost 3 bases and the J gene lost 1 base, with 13 bases spanning the gap. The CDR3 coding sequence is TGTGCCAGCAGCTCGAAAATCACAGGGAACACTGAAGCTTTCTTT. Amino acid sequence: CASSSKITGNTEAFF.

The chain links TRBV15 to TRBJ2-7; D may be TRBD2 (5 bases). The germline gives CDR1 LNHNV, CDR2 YYDKDF (reference sequence). V dropped 5 bases and J dropped 1 base, with 9 bases sitting between them. The CDR3 is 13 residues long. The DNA of the CDR3 is TGTGCCACCAGCCCGGGATTTTCCTACGAGCAGTACTTC. Residues: CATSPGFSYEQYF.

The chain combines TRBV7-9 with TRBJ2-3, with D perhaps given as TRBD1 or TRBD2 (5 bases each). There are 16 residues in the CDR3. Trimming took off 6 bases at V and 0 bases at J, with 16 bases between the two ends. Per the germline V gene, CDR1 is SEHNR and CDR2 is FQNEAQ (reference sequence). The DNA for the CDR3 is TGTGCCAGCAGTTCCGGGACCTCGATGAGCACAGATACGCAGTATTTT. It is translated as CASSSGTSMSTDTQYF. The full variable domain, completed using reference TRBV7-9 and TRBJ2-3, is DTGVSQNPRHKITKRGQNVTFRCDPISEHNRLYWYRQTLGQGPEFLTYFQNEAQLEKSRLLSDRFSAERPKGSFSTLEIQRTEQGDSAMYLCASSSGTSMSTDTQYFGPGTRLTVL.

V and J are TRBV11-3 and TRBJ2-2; D is unclear. The CDR3 totals 15 residues. Germline V gives CDR1 SGHNT, CDR2 YENEEA. With 1 base removed from V and 0 bases from J, the gap between germline ends came to 6 bases. The chain's CDR3 is CASSLGRSNTGELFF. The DNA of the CDR3 is TGTGCCAGCAGCTTAGGCAGGTCGAACACCGGGGAGCTGTTTTTT.

This clonotype has ten or more counts. The V call is TRBV11-2, the J call TRBJ2-1, with TRBD2 matching 15 bases. Germline trimming cut 1 base from V and 10 bases from J; bases unmatched to any gene: 5. Germline-derived CDR1 and CDR2 are SGHAT and FQNNGV. The length of the CDR3 is 16 residues. CDR3 coding DNA: TGTGCCAGCAGCTTAGTACCCGGGACTAGCGGGAGGGAGCAGTTCTTC. As protein: CASSLVPGTSGREQFF. Looking up the rest from reference TRBV11-2 and TRBJ2-1 gives the full variable domain: EAGVAQSPRYKIIEKRQSVAFWCNPISGHATLYWYQQILGQGPKLLIQFQNNGVVDDSQLPKDRFSAERLKGVDSTLKIQPAKLEDSAVYLCASSLVPGTSGREQFFGPGTRLTVL.

This clonotype has only a few counts. This sequence joins TRBV20-1 and TRBJ2-7, with TRBD1 identical over 7 bases. J lost 0 bases, V lost 5 bases, and 7 bases had no gene match. Per germline, CDR1 DFQATT and CDR2 SNEGSKA (reference sequence). The CDR3 extends over 14 amino acids. CDR3 sequence: CSALNWDSSYEQYF. CDR3 coding DNA: TGCAGTGCTTTGAACTGGGACAGCTCCTACGAGCAGTACTTC.

The table lists this clonotype with many counts. The genes are TRBV12-3 or TRBV12-4 and TRBJ2-2; D may be TRBD1 or TRBD2 (5 bases each). V was shortened by 6 bases and J by 5 bases, with 16 bases between the two germline ends. This CDR3 has 15 amino acids. The CDR3 region has the DNA TGTGCCAGCAGCCCTTGGGGGTCCCCTACCGGGGAGCTGTTTTTT. This codes for CASSPWGSPTGELFF.

This rearrangement joins TRBV12-3 or TRBV12-4 to TRBJ1-1; a possible D gene is TRBD1 (5 bases). The CDR3 runs 15 residues. V lost 5 bases and J 5 bases, leaving 18 bases between the germline ends. The DNA for the CDR3 is TGTGCCAGCAGTCCCTCCCGTGGGGGGGGTACTGAAGCTTTCTTT. This codes for CASSPSRGGGTEAFF.

This clonotype has only a few counts. This sequence joins TRBV7-8 and TRBJ2-7, with a tentative D call TRBD2 (6 bases). CDR1 is SGHVS and CDR2 is FQNEAQ in the germline V gene. The CDR3 extends over 15 amino acids. V gave up 2 bases and J gave up 2 bases, with 13 bases separating them. The CDR3 DNA follows: TGTGCCAGCAGCTTATCAGGGACTCATACCTACGAGCAGTACTTC. Amino acid sequence: CASSLSGTHTYEQYF.

The chain combines TRBV7-9 with TRBJ2-1, with no clear D. Trimming took off 1 base at V and 7 bases at J, with 17 bases between the two ends. This CDR3 is built from 16 residues. The V gene's germline CDR1 is SEHNR and CDR2 FQNEAQ (reference sequence). Written as DNA, the CDR3 is TGTGCCAGCAGCTTAGTCCCTTCGAGTTCGTCAAATGAGCAGTTCTTC. Translating gives CASSLVPSSSSNEQFF. The variable domain in full, with the rest retrieved from reference TRBV7-9 and TRBJ2-1, is DTGVSQNPRHKITKRGQNVTFRCDPISEHNRLYWYRQTLGQGPEFLTYFQNEAQLEKSRLLSDRFSAERPKGSFSTLEIQRTEQGDSAMYLCASSLVPSSSSNEQFFGPGTRLTVL.

This clonotype occurred a few times. J is TRBJ2-7 and V is TRBV14, with D uncertain. The CDR3 covers 13 residues. V was pared by 0 bases and J by 5 bases, with 8 bases between. CDR1 is SGHDN, CDR2 FVKESK, per germline. The CDR3 DNA reads as TGTGCCAGCAGCCAAGATTTAGGTAACGAGCAGTACTTC. Its translation: CASSQDLGNEQYF.

This clonotype was counted between two and nine times. This chain connects TRBV6-2 or TRBV6-3 to TRBJ2-5, with D perhaps TRBD1 (5 bases). Trimming shortened V by 6 bases and J by 2 bases, and 19 bases separated the two germline ends. The length of the CDR3 is 16 residues. From germline, CDR1 is MNHEY and CDR2 SVGEGT. CDR3 DNA: TGTGCCAGCAGGTCGCAGGGCCTCGGTAGGCAAGAGACCCAGTACTTC. This gives the protein CASRSQGLGRQETQYF.

This clonotype appeared a few times. The chain uses TRBV6-2 or TRBV6-3 and TRBJ2-1; D remains ambiguous. Looked up from germline, CDR1 is MNHEY and CDR2 is SVGEGT. Trimming removed 4 bases at V and 0 bases at J, with 13 bases between. CDR3 size: 16 residues. CDR3 DNA: TGTGCCAGCAGTTCGGCACAGAAGAGCTCCTACAATGAGCAGTTCTTC. Amino acid sequence: CASSSAQKSSYNEQFF.

About this clonotype: One end of the junction is discordant with germline, which a read error may explain. The chain combines TRBV18 with TRBJ1-2, with TRBD1 matching over 7 bases. There are 15 residues in the CDR3. Germline V gene sequence: CDR1 KGHSH, CDR2 LQKENI. This CDR3 is CASSPREGANFGYTF. CDR3 DNA: TGTGCCAGCTCACCGCGGGAGGGGGCGAACTTTGGCTACACCTTC. Full variable domain (rest looked up from reference TRBV18 and TRBJ1-2): NAGVMQNPRHLVRRRGQEARLRCSPMKGHSHVYWYRQLPEEGLKFMVYLQKENIIDESGMPKERFSAEFPKEGPSILRIQQVVRGDSAAYFCASSPREGANFGYTFGSGTRLTVV.

This clonotype showed up many times. V usage is TRBV7-9 and J usage is TRBJ2-2; D is ambiguous. Looked up from germline, CDR1 is SEHNR and CDR2 is FQNEAQ (reference sequence). Trimming left V 2 bases short and J 1 base short, with 2 bases between. The CDR3 is 13 amino acids. The CDR3 sequence: CASSLRNTGELFF. Here the CDR3 DNA reads TGTGCCAGCAGCTTACGGAACACCGGGGAGCTGTTTTTT.

This clonotype was seen a handful of times. The V call is TRBV11-3, the J call TRBJ2-2; D is possibly TRBD1 (6 bases). This CDR3 region has 17 residues. From germline, CDR1 is SGHNT and CDR2 YENEEA. V was shortened by 3 bases and J by 0 bases, with 14 bases between the two germline ends. The CDR3 sequence: CASSFVRGTANTGELFF. The CDR3 DNA reads as TGTGCCAGCAGCTTTGTTAGGGGGACGGCGAACACCGGGGAGCTGTTTTTT.

This clonotype was seen more than once but under ten times. V gene TRBV14 combines with J gene TRBJ1-2, with 10 bases aligning to TRBD1. The CDR3 covers 14 residues. Losses at the gene ends were 6 bases for V and 4 bases for J; bases not matched to a gene: 5. Per germline, CDR1 SGHDN and CDR2 FVKESK. The CDR3: CASSAGTGAYGYTF. DNA of the CDR3: TGTGCCAGCAGTGCCGGGACAGGGGCCTATGGCTACACCTTC.

About this clonotype: A much larger clone differs by one base, so this may be a read error. This chain connects TRBV20-1 to TRBJ1-2; 11 bases agree with TRBD1. The CDR3 length is 16 residues. V lost 0 bases and J lost 3; bases outside the gene matches: 6. CDR1 is DFQATT and CDR2 is SNEGSKA in the germline V gene (reference sequence). Written as DNA, the CDR3 is TGCAGTGCTAGAGATTCCCGGACAGGGGGCGACTATGGCTACACCTTC. Translated: CSARDSRTGGDYGYTF.